Reported below is one T cell receptor beta chain. With V trimmed by 6 bases and J by 2 bases, 3 bases remained unmatched. Germline V gene data show CDR1 as MNHEY and CDR2 as SVGEGT. This CDR3 has 13 residues. As it was prepared, the TCRbeta library received unique molecular identifiers. TCRdb recomputed calls from the PCR reads with MiXCR, one row per CDR3 protein. Of about 610,000 distinct CDR3 sequences in the sample, under 12% were seen once. This entry belongs to a study of T-cell reconstitution after alpha-beta-depleted transplantation in children. The receptor comes from a human donor who donated a stem cell graft to a child with acute myeloid leukemia. The source material was PBMCs from the stem cell graft donor, sampled from the stem cell graft. The rearrangement joins TRBV6-2 or TRBV6-3 to TRBJ2-7; 8 positions match TRBD2. This CDR3 reads CASRLAVTYEQYF. The CDR3 nucleotides read TGTGCCAGCAGACTAGCGGTGACCTACGAGCAGTACTTC.